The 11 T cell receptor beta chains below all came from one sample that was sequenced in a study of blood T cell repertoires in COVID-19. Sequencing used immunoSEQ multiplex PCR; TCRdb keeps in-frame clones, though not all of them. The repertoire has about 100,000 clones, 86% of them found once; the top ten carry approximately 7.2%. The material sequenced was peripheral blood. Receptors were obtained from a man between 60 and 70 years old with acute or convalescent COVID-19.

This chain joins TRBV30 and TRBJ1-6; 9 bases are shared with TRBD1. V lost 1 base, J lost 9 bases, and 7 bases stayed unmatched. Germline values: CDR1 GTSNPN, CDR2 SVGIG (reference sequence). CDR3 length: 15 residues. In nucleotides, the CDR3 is TGTGCCTGGAGTGGAGAACAGGGGGCCGGTTCACCCCTCCACTTT. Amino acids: CAWSGEQGAGSPLHF.

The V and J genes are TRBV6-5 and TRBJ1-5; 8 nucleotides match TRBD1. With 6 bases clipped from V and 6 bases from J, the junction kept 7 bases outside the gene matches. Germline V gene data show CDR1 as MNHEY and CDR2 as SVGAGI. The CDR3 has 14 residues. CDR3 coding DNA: TGTGCCAGCAGGATAACAGGGGGTGGTCAGCCCCAGCATTTT. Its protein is CASRITGGGQPQHF.

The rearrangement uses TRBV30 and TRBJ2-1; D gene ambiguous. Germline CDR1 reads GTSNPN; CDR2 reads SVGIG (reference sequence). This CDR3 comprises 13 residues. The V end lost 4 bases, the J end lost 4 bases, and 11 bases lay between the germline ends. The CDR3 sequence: CAWTPETYNEQFF. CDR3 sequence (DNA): TGTGCCTGGACTCCAGAAACATACAATGAGCAGTTCTTC.

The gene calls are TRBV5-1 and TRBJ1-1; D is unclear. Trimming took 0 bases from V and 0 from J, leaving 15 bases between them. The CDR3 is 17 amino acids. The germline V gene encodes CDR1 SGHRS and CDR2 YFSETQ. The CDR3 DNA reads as TGCGCCAGCAGCTTGGCCATACTTCCAAGTATGAACACTGAAGCTTTCTTT. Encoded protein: CASSLAILPSMNTEAFF.

The CDR3 nucleotides read TGTGCCAGCAACCCAGAGGTGTACACTGAAGCTTTCTTT. Translation: CASNPEVYTEAFF. This rearrangement joins TRBV6-6 to TRBJ1-1; D is unresolved. Germline V CDR1 and CDR2: MNHNY, SVGAGI (reference sequence). The CDR3 loop spans 13 amino acids. The V end lost 7 bases, the J end lost 3 bases, and 12 bases lay between the germline ends.

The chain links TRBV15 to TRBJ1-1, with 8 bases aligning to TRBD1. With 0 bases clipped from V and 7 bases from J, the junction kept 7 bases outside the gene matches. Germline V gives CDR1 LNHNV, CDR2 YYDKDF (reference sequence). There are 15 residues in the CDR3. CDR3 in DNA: TGTGCCACCAGCAGAGATCGGGCAGGGGGCGGTGAAGCTTTCTTT. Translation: CATSRDRAGGGEAFF.

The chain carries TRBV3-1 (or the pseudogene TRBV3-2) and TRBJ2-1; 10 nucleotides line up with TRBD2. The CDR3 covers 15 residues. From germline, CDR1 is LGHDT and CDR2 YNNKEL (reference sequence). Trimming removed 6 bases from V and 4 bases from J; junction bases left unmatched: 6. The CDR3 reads CASRPLAGPYNEQFF. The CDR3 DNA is TGTGCCAGCAGACCACTAGCGGGGCCATACAATGAGCAGTTCTTC.

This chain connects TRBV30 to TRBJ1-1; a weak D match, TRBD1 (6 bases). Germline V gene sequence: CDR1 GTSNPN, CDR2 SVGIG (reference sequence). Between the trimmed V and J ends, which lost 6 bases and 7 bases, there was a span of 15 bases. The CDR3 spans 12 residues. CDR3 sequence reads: CACHLGGGEAFF. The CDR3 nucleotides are TGTGCCTGCCACCTAGGGGGGGGTGAAGCTTTCTTT.

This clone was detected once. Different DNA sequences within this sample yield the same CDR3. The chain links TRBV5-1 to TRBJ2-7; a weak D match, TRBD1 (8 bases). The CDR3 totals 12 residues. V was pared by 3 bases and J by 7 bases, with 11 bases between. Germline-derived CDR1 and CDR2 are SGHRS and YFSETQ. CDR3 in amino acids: CASSSQGGEQYF. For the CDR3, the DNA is TGCGCCAGCAGCTCACAGGGGGGGGAGCAGTACTTC. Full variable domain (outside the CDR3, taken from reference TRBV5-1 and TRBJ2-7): KAGVTQTPRYLIKTRGQQVTLSCSPISGHRSVSWYQQTPGQGLQFLFEYFSETQRNKGNFPGRFSGRQFSNSRSEMNVSTLELGDSALYLCASSSQGGEQYFGPGTRLTVT.

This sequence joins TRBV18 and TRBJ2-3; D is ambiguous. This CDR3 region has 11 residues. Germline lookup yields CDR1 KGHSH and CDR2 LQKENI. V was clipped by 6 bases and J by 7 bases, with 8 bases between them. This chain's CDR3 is CASSPLNTQYF. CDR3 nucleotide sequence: TGTGCCAGCTCCCCGTTAAATACGCAGTATTTT.

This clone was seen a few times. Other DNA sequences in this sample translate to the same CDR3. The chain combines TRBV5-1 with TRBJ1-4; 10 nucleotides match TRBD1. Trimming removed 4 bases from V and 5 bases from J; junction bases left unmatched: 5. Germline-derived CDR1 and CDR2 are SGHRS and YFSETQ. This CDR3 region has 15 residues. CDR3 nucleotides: TGCGCCAGCAGCACCGGACAGGGGGGGAATGAAAAACTGTTTTTT. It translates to CASSTGQGGNEKLFF.